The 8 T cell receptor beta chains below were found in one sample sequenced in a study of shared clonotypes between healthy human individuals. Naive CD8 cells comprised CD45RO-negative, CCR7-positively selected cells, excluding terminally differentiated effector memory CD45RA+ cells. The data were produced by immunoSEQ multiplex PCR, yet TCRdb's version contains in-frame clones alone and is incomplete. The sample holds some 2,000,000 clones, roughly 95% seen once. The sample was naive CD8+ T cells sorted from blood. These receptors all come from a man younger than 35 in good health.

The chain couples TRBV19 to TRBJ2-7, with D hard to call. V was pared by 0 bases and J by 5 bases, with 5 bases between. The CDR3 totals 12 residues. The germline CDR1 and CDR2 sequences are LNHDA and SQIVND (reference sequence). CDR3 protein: CASSIDSHEQYF. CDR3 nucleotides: TGTGCCAGTAGTATAGATTCACACGAGCAGTACTTC.

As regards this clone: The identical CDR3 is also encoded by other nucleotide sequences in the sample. CDR3 DNA sequence: TGTGCCAGCAGCGTAGTAACAGGGGGCGAGCAGTACTTC. It specifies CASSVVTGGEQYF. The chain recombines TRBV9 with TRBJ2-7, with TRBD1 identical over 8 bases. Germline V gene data show CDR1 as SGDLS and CDR2 as YYNGEE. With 0 bases clipped from V and 6 bases from J, the junction kept 2 bases outside the gene matches. This CDR3 is 13 amino acids long.

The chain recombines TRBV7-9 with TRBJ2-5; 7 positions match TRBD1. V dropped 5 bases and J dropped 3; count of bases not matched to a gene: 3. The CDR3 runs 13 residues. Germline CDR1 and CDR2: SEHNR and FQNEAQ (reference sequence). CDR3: CASSPGTEETQYF. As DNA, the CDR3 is TGTGCCAGCAGCCCCGGGACAGAAGAGACCCAGTACTTC. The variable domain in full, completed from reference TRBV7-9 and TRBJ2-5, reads DTGVSQNPRHKITKRGQNVTFRCDPISEHNRLYWYRQTLGQGPEFLTYFQNEAQLEKSRLLSDRFSAERPKGSFSTLEIQRTEQGDSAMYLCASSPGTEETQYFGPGTRLLVL.

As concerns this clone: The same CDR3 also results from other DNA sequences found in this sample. The CDR3 bases are TGTGCCAGCAGTTACGGGGGCGGCGAGCAGTACTTC. Translating gives CASSYGGGEQYF. The chain couples TRBV6-5 to TRBJ2-7, with D maybe TRBD1 (6 bases). The CDR3 loop spans 12 amino acids. The germline V gene has CDR1 MNHEY and CDR2 SVGAGI. V lost 2 bases and J lost 6, with 8 bases in between.

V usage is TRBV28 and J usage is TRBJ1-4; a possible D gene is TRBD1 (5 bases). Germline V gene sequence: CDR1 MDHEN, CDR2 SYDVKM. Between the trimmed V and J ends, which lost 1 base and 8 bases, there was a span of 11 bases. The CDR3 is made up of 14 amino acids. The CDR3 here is CASSLFREGEKLFF. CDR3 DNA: TGTGCCAGCAGTTTATTCAGGGAAGGGGAAAAACTGTTTTTT.

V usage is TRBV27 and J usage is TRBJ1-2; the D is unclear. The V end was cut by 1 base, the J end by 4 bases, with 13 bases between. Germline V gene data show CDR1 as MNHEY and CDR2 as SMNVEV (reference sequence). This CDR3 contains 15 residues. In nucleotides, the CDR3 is TGTGCCAGCAGTTTATTAGGAGGTCCGGGCTATGGCTACACCTTC. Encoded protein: CASSLLGGPGYGYTF.

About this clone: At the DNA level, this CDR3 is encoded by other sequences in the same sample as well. In nucleotides, the CDR3 is TGTGCCAGCAGCTCAATGAACACTGAAGCTTTCTTT. It specifies CASSSMNTEAFF. The chain links TRBV6-5 to TRBJ1-1; the D is unclear. Germline V gives CDR1 MNHEY, CDR2 SVGAGI. The germline V and J ends were trimmed by 6 bases and 0 bases, with 5 bases remaining between them. This CDR3 contains 12 residues.

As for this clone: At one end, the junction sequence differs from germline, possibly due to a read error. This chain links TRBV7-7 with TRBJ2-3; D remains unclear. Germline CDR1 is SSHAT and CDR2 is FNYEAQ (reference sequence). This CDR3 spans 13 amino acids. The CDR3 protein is CASSTTRTDTQYF. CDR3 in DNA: TGTGCTAGCAGCACAACTCGCACAGATACGCAGTATTTT.